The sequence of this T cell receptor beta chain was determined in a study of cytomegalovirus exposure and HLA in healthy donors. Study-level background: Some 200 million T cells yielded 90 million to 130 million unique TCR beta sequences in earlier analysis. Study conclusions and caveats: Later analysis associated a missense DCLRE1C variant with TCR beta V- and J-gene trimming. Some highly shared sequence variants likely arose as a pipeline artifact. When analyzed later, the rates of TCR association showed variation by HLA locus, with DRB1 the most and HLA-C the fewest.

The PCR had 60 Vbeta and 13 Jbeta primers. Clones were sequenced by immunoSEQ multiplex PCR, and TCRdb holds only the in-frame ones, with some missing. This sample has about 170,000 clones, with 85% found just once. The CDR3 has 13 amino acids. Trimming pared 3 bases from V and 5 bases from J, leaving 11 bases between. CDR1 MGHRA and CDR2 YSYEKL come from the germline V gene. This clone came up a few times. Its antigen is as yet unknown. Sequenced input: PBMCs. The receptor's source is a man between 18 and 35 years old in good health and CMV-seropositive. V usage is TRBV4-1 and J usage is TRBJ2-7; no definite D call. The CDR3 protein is CASSHTVTHEQYF. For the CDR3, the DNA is TGCGCCAGCAGCCATACAGTGACCCACGAGCAGTACTTC.